This record covers a single T cell receptor beta chain. Its antigen specificity is not known. Base qualities are missing; no much larger clone stands one base away. The CDR3, cysteine through phenylalanine, is 18 amino acids long. Only CDR3 DNA remains: 54 bases, in frame from the first base. V loses 0 bases at its end and J loses 0 bases; junction bases beyond the gene matches: 6. According to the germline V gene, CDR1 reads SGHRS and CDR2 reads YFSETQ. Rearranged CDR3 beta regions were amplified from genomic DNA with multiplex V and J primers using the immunoSEQ TRB Survey service. Survey-level sequencing depth of up to 500,000 reads per sample was used to keep depth equal across samples. The libraries were purified and pooled, then sequenced using Illumina technology. The authors processed their data as follows. immunoSEQ online tools were used for productive clonality, sample overlap, pairwise scatters, CDR3 beta length, V/D/J gene usage and productiveness. Alongside Shannon and Simpson indices, calculated diversity was computed as the number of unique rearrangements divided by total templates, multiplied by 100. Principal component analysis was performed on Z-score normalized data with the R prcomp function and the ggbiplot package. Morisita's index was used to measure clonal overlap between blood and rectum within each subject. Not all clones reach the TCRdb copy of this immuneACCESS table, which keeps in-frame sequences only. Checked studies attribute under half of the gap to unresolved V genes and leave the rest unexplained. V and J calls and clone size are given by that table; D and trimming were obtained from the DNA. Across this sample there are roughly 54,000 clones, with approximately 87% seen only once. The ten largest clones add up to around 1.5% of the sample.

The control children had a colonoscopy because IBD was suspected, showed normal endoscopy both macroscopically and histologically, and did not receive an IBD diagnosis during the next year. Blood was sampled at the same time as the colonoscopy. The Wizard kit (Promega) was used to extract genomic DNA from the blood and intestinal samples. This entry belongs to a study of pediatric ulcerative colitis (dated by TCRdb to between 2018 and 2021). About the study as a whole: Fewer than 10 newly diagnosed, treatment-naive pediatric ulcerative colitis patients and four non-IBD control children each provided paired blood and rectal samples.

Study-wide conclusions, independent of this receptor: Only four individuals were included in the healthy control group, which was small. For technical reasons, the blood samples of a couple of patients yielded substantially fewer templates, so those samples were excluded from the blood-rectal overlap analysis. Because the repertoires came from total lymphocyte DNA, rare subsets such as regulatory T cells may have patterns that are not reflected. Two rectal CDR3 clonotypes were detected in all ulcerative colitis patients and were not detected in any of the controls. Autologous blood-rectal clonal overlap was significantly higher in ulcerative colitis patients than in controls, suggesting increased T cell trafficking to inflamed tissue. Features of the rectal repertoire distinguished controls, mild-moderate colitis patients and acute severe colitis patients, and in acute severe colitis, rectal diversity was reduced because of clonal expansions.

This chain is built from TRBV5-1 and TRBJ2-5, with TRBD2 identical over 12 junction bases. The clonotype comes from a boy between 10 and 17 years old who was a control in a study of pediatric ulcerative colitis. Input material: blood. The nucleotide sequence is given as TGCGCCAGCAGCTTGGTAACCGGGACTAGCGGGTACCAAGAGACCCAGTACTTC. This codes for CASSLVTGTSGYQETQYF.